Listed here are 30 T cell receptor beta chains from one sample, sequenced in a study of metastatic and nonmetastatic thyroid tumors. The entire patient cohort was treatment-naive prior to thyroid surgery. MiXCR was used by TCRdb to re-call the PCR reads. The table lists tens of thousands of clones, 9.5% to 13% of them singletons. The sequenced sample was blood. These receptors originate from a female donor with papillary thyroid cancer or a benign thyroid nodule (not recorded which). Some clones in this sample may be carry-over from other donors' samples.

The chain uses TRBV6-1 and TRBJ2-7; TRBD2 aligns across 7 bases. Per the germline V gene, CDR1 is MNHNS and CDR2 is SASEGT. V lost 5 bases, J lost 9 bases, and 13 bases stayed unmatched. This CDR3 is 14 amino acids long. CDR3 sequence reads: CASSPLGGPRWQYV. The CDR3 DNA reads TGTGCCAGCAGTCCCCTGGGAGGGCCCCGATGGCAGTACGTC.

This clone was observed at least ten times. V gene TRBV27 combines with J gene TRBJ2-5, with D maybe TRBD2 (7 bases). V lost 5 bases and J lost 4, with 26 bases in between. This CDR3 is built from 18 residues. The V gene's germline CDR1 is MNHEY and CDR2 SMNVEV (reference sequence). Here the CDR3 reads CASSPYQGSAGAGETQYF. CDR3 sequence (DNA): TGTGCCAGCAGTCCCTACCAGGGGTCGGCGGGAGCAGGAGAGACCCAGTACTTC.

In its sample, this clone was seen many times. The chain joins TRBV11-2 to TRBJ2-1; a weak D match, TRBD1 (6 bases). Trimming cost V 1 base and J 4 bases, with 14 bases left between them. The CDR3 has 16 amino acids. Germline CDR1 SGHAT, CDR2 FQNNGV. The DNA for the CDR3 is TGTGCCAGCAGCTTAGTTCAGGGGAAATCTTACAATGAGCAGTTCTTC. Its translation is CASSLVQGKSYNEQFF.

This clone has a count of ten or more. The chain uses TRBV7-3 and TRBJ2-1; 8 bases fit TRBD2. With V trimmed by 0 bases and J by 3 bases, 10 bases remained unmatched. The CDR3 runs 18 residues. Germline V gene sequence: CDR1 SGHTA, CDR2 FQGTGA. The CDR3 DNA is TGTGCCAGCAGCTTAACCCCTCGCGCGGGGGGCGACTACAATGAGCAGTTCTTC. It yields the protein CASSLTPRAGGDYNEQFF. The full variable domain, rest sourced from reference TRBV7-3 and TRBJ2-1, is GAGVSQTPSNKVTEKGKYVELRCDPISGHTALYWYRQSLGQGPEFLIYFQGTGAADDSGLPNDRFFAVRPEGSVSTLKIQRTERGDSAVYLCASSLTPRAGGDYNEQFFGPGTRLTVL.

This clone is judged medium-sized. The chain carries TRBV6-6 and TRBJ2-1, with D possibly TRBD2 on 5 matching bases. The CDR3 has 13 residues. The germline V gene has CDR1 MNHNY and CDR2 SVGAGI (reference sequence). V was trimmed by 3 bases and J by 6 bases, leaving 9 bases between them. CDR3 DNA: TGTGCCAGCAGTTATTATAGCGCCAATGAGCAGTTCTTC. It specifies CASSYYSANEQFF.

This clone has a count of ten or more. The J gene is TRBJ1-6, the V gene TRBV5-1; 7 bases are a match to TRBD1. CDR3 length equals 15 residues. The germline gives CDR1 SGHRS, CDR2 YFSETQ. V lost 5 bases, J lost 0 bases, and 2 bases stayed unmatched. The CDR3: CASRGQRSYNSPLHF. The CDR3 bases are TGCGCCAGCAGGGGACAGCGCTCCTATAATTCACCCCTCCACTTT. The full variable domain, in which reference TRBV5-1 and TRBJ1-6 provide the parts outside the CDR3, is KAGVTQTPRYLIKTRGQQVTLSCSPISGHRSVSWYQQTPGQGLQFLFEYFSETQRNKGNFPGRFSGRQFSNSRSEMNVSTLELGDSALYLCASRGQRSYNSPLHFGNGTRLTVT.

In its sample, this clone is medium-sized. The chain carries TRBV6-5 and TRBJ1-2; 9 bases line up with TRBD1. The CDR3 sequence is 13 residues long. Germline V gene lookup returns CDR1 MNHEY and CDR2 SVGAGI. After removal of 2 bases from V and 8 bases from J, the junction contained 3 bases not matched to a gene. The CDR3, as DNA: TGTGCCAGCAGTTACCTGACAGGGGGAGGCTACACCTTC. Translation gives CASSYLTGGGYTF.

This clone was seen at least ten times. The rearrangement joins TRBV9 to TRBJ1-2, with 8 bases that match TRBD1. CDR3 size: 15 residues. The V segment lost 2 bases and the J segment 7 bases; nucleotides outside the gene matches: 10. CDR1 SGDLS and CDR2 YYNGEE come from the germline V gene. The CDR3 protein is CASSVSEQGAGGYTF. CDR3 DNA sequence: TGTGCCAGCAGCGTGTCGGAGCAGGGGGCAGGTGGCTACACCTTC.

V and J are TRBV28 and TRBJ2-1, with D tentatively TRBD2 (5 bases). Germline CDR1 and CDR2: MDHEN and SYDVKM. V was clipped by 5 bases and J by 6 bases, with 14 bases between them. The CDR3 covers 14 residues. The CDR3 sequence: CASSPPDFGNEQFF. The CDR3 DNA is TGTGCCAGCAGTCCACCGGACTTTGGCAATGAGCAGTTCTTC.

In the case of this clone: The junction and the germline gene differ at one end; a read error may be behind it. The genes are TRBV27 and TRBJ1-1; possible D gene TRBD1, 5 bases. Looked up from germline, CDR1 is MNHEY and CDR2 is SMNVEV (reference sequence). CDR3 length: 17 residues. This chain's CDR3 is CAISLFWSGSVVTDAFF. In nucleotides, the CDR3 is TGTGCCATCAGTTTATTTTGGTCAGGGTCTGTTGTCACTGATGCTTTCTTT.

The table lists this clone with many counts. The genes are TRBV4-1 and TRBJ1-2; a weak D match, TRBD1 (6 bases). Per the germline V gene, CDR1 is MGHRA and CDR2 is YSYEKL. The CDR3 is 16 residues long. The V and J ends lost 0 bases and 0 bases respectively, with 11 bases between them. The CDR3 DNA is TGCGCCAGCAGCCAAGATTGGGGGGCAGCTAACTATGGCTACACCTTC. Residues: CASSQDWGAANYGYTF.

The CDR3 sequence: CASSERNSADYNEQFF. DNA for the CDR3: TGTGCCAGCAGTGAAAGGAATAGCGCTGACTACAATGAGCAGTTCTTC. The chain combines TRBV6-4 with TRBJ2-1; D might be TRBD2 (5 bases). Trimming removed 3 bases from V and 3 bases from J, with 15 bases in between. The length of the CDR3 is 16 residues. CDR1 and CDR2 (germline): MRHNA, SNTAGT.

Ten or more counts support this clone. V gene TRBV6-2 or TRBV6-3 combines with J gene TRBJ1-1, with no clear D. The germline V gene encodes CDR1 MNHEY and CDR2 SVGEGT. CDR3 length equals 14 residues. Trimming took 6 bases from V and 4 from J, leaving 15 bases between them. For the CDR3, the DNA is TGTGCCAGCAGAAGAAACGGCGCAGGCACTGAAGCTTTCTTT. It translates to CASRRNGAGTEAFF.

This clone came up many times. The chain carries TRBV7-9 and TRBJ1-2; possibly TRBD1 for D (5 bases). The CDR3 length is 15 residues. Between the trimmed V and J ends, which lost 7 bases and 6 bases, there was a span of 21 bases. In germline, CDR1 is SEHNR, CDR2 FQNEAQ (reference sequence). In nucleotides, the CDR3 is TGTGCCAGCACCTCCGAACAGGTCAGCTGGCATGGCTACACCTTC. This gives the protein CASTSEQVSWHGYTF.

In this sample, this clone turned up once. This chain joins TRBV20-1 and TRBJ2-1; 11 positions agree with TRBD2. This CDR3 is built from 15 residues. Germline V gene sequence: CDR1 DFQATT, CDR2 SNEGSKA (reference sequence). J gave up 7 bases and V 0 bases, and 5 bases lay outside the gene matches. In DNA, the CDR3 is TGCAGTGCTAGAGATTTCACTAGCGGGAGAAATGAGCAGTTCTTC. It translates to CSARDFTSGRNEQFF.

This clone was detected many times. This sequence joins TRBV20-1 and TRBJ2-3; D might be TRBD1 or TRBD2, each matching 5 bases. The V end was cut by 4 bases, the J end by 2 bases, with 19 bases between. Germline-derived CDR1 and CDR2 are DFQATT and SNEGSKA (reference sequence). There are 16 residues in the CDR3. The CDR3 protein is CSATTWGVGATDTQYF. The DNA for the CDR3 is TGCAGTGCTACAACTTGGGGAGTCGGGGCCACAGATACGCAGTATTTT.

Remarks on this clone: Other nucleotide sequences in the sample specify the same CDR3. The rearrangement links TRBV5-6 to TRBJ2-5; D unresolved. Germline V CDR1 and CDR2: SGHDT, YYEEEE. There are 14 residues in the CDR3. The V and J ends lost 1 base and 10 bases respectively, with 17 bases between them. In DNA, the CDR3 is TGTGCCAGCAGCTTGAGGCTTGGGGATGTGGACCAGTACTTC. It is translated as CASSLRLGDVDQYF.

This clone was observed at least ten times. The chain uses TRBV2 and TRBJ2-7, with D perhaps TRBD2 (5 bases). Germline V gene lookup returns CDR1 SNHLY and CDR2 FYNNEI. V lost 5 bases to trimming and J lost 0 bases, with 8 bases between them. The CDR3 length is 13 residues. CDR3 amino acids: CASSTEGSYEQYF. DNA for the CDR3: TGTGCCAGCAGTACCGAGGGCTCCTACGAGCAGTACTTC.

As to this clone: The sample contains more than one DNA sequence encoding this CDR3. The CDR3: CASSVDPHSGLDTQYF. The CDR3 DNA is TGTGCCAGCAGCGTAGATCCCCATTCAGGGCTTGATACGCAGTATTTT. V usage is TRBV9 and J usage is TRBJ2-3, with D perhaps matching TRBD1 (5 bases). This CDR3 contains 16 residues. Germline V CDR1 and CDR2: SGDLS, YYNGEE. Trimming left V 0 bases short and J 6 bases short, with 17 bases between.

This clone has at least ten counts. The DNA for the CDR3 is TGTGCCAGCAGTCCGCACACAGATACGCAGTATTTT. Amino acid sequence: CASSPHTDTQYF. This chain links TRBV12-3 or TRBV12-4 with TRBJ2-3; the D is unclear. This CDR3 comprises 12 residues. V shed 5 bases and J shed 2 bases, with 5 bases lying between them.

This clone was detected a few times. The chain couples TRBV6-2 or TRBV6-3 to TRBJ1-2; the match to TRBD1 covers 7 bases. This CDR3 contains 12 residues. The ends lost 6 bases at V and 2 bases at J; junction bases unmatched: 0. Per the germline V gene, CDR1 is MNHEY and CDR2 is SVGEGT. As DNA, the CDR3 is TGTGCCAGCAGACAGGGGAACTATGGCTACACCTTC. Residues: CASRQGNYGYTF.

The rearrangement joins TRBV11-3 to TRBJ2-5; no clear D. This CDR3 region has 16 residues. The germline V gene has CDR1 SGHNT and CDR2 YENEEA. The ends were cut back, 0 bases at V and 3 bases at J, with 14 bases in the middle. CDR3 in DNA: TGTGCCAGCAGCTTAGACTCGCGTAGATTAAAAGAGACCCAGTACTTC. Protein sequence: CASSLDSRRLKETQYF.

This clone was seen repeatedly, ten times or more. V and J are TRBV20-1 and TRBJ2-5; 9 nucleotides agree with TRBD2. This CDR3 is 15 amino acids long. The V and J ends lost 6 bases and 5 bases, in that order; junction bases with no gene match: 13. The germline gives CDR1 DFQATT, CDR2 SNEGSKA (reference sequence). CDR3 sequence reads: CSANPTREGLETQYF. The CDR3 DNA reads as TGCAGTGCCAACCCCACGCGGGAGGGCCTGGAGACCCAGTACTTC.

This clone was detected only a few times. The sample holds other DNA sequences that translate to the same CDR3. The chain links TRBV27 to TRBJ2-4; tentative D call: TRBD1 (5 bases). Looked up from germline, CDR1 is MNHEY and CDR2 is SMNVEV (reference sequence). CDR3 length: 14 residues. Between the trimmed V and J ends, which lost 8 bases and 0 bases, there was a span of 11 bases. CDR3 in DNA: TGTGCCAGCCGACAGACTTTAGCCAAAAACATTCAGTACTTC. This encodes CASRQTLAKNIQYF.

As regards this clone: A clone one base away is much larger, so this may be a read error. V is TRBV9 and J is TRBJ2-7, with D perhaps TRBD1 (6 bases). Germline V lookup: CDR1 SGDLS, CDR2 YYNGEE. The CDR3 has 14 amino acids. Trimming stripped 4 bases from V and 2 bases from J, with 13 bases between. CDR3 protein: CASSPWDNPYEQYF. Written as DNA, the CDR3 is TGTGCCAGCAGCCCGTGGGACAACCCCTACGAGCAGTACTTC.

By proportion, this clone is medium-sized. For the CDR3, the DNA is TGTGCCAGCAGTTTACAGACAGACTATAATTCACCCCTCCACTTT. It is translated as CASSLQTDYNSPLHF. The chain has TRBV27 and TRBJ1-6; D is perhaps TRBD1 (5 bases). Deletions cut 2 bases from V and 3 bases from J, with 8 bases between. The CDR3 covers 15 residues. Germline CDR1 reads MNHEY; CDR2 reads SMNVEV (reference sequence).

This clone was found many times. The CDR3 nucleotides read TGTGCCAGCAGCCGGGGGGATTTGGGGGGCGCCACAGATACGCAGTATTTT. Protein: CASSRGDLGGATDTQYF. The rearrangement links TRBV4-2 to TRBJ2-3; D possibly matches TRBD1 or TRBD2 (6 bases each). V lost 4 bases to trimming and J lost 2 bases, with 19 bases between them. The length of the CDR3 is 17 residues. Germline V CDR1 and CDR2: LGHNA, YNFKEQ.

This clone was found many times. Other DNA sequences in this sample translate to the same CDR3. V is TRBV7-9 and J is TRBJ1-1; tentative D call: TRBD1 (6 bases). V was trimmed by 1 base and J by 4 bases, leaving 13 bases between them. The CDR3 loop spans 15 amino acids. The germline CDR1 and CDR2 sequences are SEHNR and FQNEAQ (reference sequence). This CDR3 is CASSLEGGRFTEAFF. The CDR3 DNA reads TGTGCCAGCAGCTTAGAGGGGGGGCGGTTCACTGAAGCTTTCTTT.

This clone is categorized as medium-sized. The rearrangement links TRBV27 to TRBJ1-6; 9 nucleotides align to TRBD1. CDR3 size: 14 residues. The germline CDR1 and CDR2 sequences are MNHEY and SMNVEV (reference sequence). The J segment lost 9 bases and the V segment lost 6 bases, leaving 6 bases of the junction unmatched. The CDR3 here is CASSPWDRASPLHF. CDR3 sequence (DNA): TGTGCCAGCAGCCCTTGGGACAGGGCTTCACCCCTCCACTTT.

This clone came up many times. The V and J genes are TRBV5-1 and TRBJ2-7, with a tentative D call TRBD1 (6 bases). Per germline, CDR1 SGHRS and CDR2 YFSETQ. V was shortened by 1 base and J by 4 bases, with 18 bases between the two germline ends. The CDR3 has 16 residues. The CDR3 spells CASSLINRDRSYEQYF. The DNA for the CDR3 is TGCGCCAGCAGCTTGATCAACAGGGATCGGTCTTACGAGCAGTACTTC.